This is a list of T cell receptor beta chains from one sample in a study of blood T cell repertoires in COVID-19. Assay used: immunoSEQ multiplex PCR; TCRdb lists only in-frame clones, some missing. Among 90,000 to 150,000 clones listed, about 85% were seen once. The source material was peripheral blood. These receptors all stem from a man in his 60s with acute or convalescent COVID-19. Both conserved end residues are trimmed from each CDR3.

j_call v_call cdr3_length cdr3_aa
TRBJ2-2 TRBV5-1 13 ASSDGTSNTGELF
TRBJ2-7 TRBV6-2/TRBV6-3 12 ASSRTGGFYEQY
TRBJ2-7 TRBV7-9 11 ASSTSGLYEQY
TRBJ1-1 TRBV5-6 12 ASSFRGIVTEAF
TRBJ2-5 TRBV5-6 13 ASSLAGGEQETQY
TRBJ2-3 TRBV9 11 ASNEREPDTQY
TRBJ1-2 TRBV9 15 ASSPRRGAGANYGYT
TRBJ1-5 TRBV6-2/TRBV6-3 12 ASSRGGALEPQH
TRBJ2-6 TRBV6-2/TRBV6-3 13 ASSSSGDGANVLT
TRBJ1-2 TRBV19 10 ASSTNNYGYT
TRBJ1-5 TRBV5-8 12 ASSLSGQNQPQH
TRBJ2-3 TRBV4-3 12 ASSQATRTDTQY
TRBJ2-1 TRBV5-1 12 ASSTTGTYNEQF
TRBJ1-6 TRBV6-1 15 ASSEVWGGQGDSPLH